What follows describes a single T cell receptor beta chain. The trim removed 2 bases at V and 5 bases at J, leaving 9 bases unmatched. CDR3 size: 16 residues. CDR1 and CDR2 (germline): LNHNV, YYDKDF (reference sequence). This entry is derived from a study of early T cells in non-severe SARS-CoV-2 infection. Unique molecular identifiers (one per individual cDNA molecule) were attached. TCRdb re-called the 5' RACE reads with MiXCR, one entry per CDR3 protein. This sample carries around 93,000 distinct CDR3 sequences, roughly 12% of them seen once, and the ten largest clones take approximately 4.4%. The source of this sequence is an adult who was a healthcare worker with PCR-confirmed SARS-CoV-2 infection or an uninfected control (not recorded which). This chain connects TRBV15 to TRBJ2-1; 7 bases are a match to TRBD2. The source material was whole blood, sampled at baseline. The CDR3 is CATSRRGLAAHNEQFF. CDR3 DNA sequence: TGTGCCACCAGCAGACGAGGCCTAGCGGCCCACAATGAGCAGTTCTTC.